The 28 T cell receptor beta chains below all came from one sample that was sequenced in a study of T cells in Graves' hyperthyroidism and ophthalmopathy. RNA transcripts provided the source from which TCR beta CDR3 regions were amplified. During a first-round RT-PCR of the TCR CDR3, the HTBI primer set was used. One entry per CDR3 protein results from TCRdb running MiXCR on the multiplex PCR reads. This sample yields approximately 530,000 distinct CDR3 sequences, of which approximately 16% are seen a single time; about 17% belongs to the top ten. Sequencing was performed on blood. These receptors came from a woman aged 18-30 years with Graves' hyperthyroidism.

The V call is TRBV24-1, the J call TRBJ2-2; weak D call: TRBD2 (6 bases). V was pared by 8 bases and J by 6 bases, with 9 bases between. This CDR3 region has 12 residues. Germline CDR1 reads KGHDR; CDR2 reads SFDVKD. The CDR3 DNA reads TGTGCCACCAATCGGGACTCCGGGGAGCTGTTTTTT. Translation: CATNRDSGELFF.

This clonotype was counted at least ten times. CDR3 protein: CASSSREQGAYEQYF. In DNA form, the CDR3 reads TGTGCCAGCAGTTCCCGGGAACAGGGGGCGTACGAGCAGTACTTC. The V gene is TRBV12-3 or TRBV12-4, the J gene TRBJ2-7; the match to TRBD1 covers 9 bases. V lost 4 bases and J lost 4; bases outside the gene matches: 8. This CDR3 spans 15 amino acids.

The chain is built from TRBV7-2 and TRBJ1-5; D is ambiguous. The germline CDR1 and CDR2 sequences are SGHTA and FQGNSA. This CDR3 has 13 residues. Trimming left V 5 bases short and J 3 bases short, with 8 bases between. CDR3 bases: TGTGCCAGCAGCCCAGAGGCCAATCAGCCCCAGCATTTT. It codes for CASSPEANQPQHF.

This clonotype was observed at least ten times. The J gene is TRBJ2-7, the V gene TRBV7-9; TRBD1 is a possible D gene (5 bases). CDR3 length equals 15 residues. V was cut by 4 bases and J by 0 bases, with 13 bases left in between. Germline values: CDR1 SEHNR, CDR2 FQNEAQ (reference sequence). The CDR3 reads CASSSHRGDSYEQYF. The DNA of the CDR3 is TGTGCCAGCAGCTCCCATAGGGGCGACTCCTACGAGCAGTACTTC.

This clonotype was seen a handful of times. DNA for the CDR3: TGTGCCAGTAGTGCGTCGACAGGAATTAATTCACCCCTCCACTTT. Translation: CASSASTGINSPLHF. The chain has TRBV19 and TRBJ1-6, with D possibly TRBD1 on 6 matching bases. This CDR3 contains 15 residues. Trimming stripped 5 bases from V and 6 bases from J, with 14 bases between. Germline V gene sequence: CDR1 LNHDA, CDR2 SQIVND (reference sequence).

Ten or more counts support this clonotype. The chain recombines TRBV3-1 with TRBJ2-5; D gene ambiguous. V was shortened by 0 bases and J by 2 bases, with 10 bases between the two germline ends. The CDR3 runs to 15 residues. Germline values: CDR1 LGHDT, CDR2 YNNKEL (reference sequence). The CDR3 nucleotides read TGTGCCAGCAGCCAAGAAGGTCAAGCGCAAGAGACCCAGTACTTC. Protein sequence: CASSQEGQAQETQYF.

In its sample, this clonotype was seen a few times. The CDR3 loop is CASDPGHTFYNEQFF. The DNA for the CDR3 is TGTGCCAGCGATCCGGGACACACCTTTTACAATGAGCAGTTCTTC. V is TRBV2 and J is TRBJ2-1; tentative D call: TRBD1 (6 bases). V was pared by 8 bases and J by 4 bases, with 18 bases between. The CDR3 spans 15 residues. Germline CDR1 and CDR2: SNHLY and FYNNEI.

This clonotype was detected ten times or more. The V and J genes are TRBV5-1 and TRBJ2-7, with D tentatively TRBD1 or TRBD2 (5 bases each). CDR1 is SGHRS, CDR2 YFSETQ, per germline. The ends were cut back, 2 bases at V and 4 bases at J, with 13 bases in the middle. The CDR3 runs to 14 residues. This CDR3 is CASSLGGDGYEQYF. In DNA, the CDR3 is TGCGCCAGCAGCTTAGGTGGGGACGGGTACGAGCAGTACTTC.

This clonotype was picked up a small number of times. The rearrangement uses TRBV28 and TRBJ2-3; TRBD2 matches at 9 bases. This CDR3 region has 16 residues. Germline-derived CDR1 and CDR2 are MDHEN and SYDVKM. After removal of 1 base from V and 5 bases from J, the junction contained 7 bases not matched to a gene. CDR3 sequence (DNA): TGTGCCAGCAGTTTATTTTCTAGCGGGATTAAAGATACGCAGTATTTT. It codes for CASSLFSSGIKDTQYF.

This clonotype was detected ten times or more. The chain recombines TRBV29-1 with TRBJ2-7; no firm D call. CDR1 is SQVTM, CDR2 ANQGSEA, per germline. V lost 0 bases to trimming and J lost 2 bases, with 14 bases between them. The length of the CDR3 is 15 residues. CDR3 region: CSVEDDDEETYEQYF. CDR3 DNA sequence: TGCAGCGTTGAAGATGACGACGAGGAAACCTACGAGCAGTACTTC.

This clonotype has a count of ten or more. The chain has TRBV11-2 and TRBJ2-7; D is perhaps TRBD1 or TRBD2 (5 bases each). Germline CDR1 reads SGHAT; CDR2 reads FQNNGV. The CDR3 runs 13 residues. The ends were cut back, 6 bases at V and 5 bases at J, with 14 bases in the middle. CDR3 DNA: TGTGCCAGCAGGGGGGAGCTCCGGAACGAGCAGTACTTC. This gives the protein CASRGELRNEQYF.

There are many counts of this clonotype. The chain carries TRBV30 and TRBJ1-4; the match to TRBD1 covers 7 bases. Germline V gene lookup returns CDR1 GTSNPN and CDR2 SVGIG (reference sequence). This CDR3 comprises 14 residues. V gave up 2 bases and J gave up 4 bases; unmatched junction bases: 4. The CDR3 sequence is CAWSLGTVNEKLFF. As DNA, the CDR3 is TGTGCCTGGAGTTTAGGGACAGTTAATGAAAAACTGTTTTTT.

The chain carries TRBV18 and TRBJ1-3, with D unclear. Per the germline V gene, CDR1 is KGHSH and CDR2 is LQKENI. The CDR3 is 17 amino acids. With 8 bases removed from V and 8 bases from J, the gap between germline ends came to 28 bases. This chain's CDR3 is CASNPSARGEGKDTIYF. The DNA for the CDR3 is TGTGCCAGCAACCCCTCGGCCCGCGGAGAAGGGAAAGACACCATATATTTT.

This clonotype was recorded a few times. The J gene is TRBJ1-1, the V gene TRBV18, with D perhaps matching TRBD1 (6 bases). V lost 3 bases and J 5 bases, leaving 13 bases between the germline ends. Germline CDR1 is KGHSH and CDR2 is LQKENI. The CDR3 spans 14 residues. DNA of the CDR3: TGTGCCAGCTCACCCCAAAAGCAGGGGACTGAAGCTTTCTTT. It encodes CASSPQKQGTEAFF.

This clonotype was seen many times. The chain combines TRBV20-1 with TRBJ1-2; D might be TRBD1 (6 bases). The CDR3 is 15 residues long. The V gene's germline CDR1 is DFQATT and CDR2 SNEGSKA (reference sequence). Trimming removed 3 bases from V and 3 bases from J, with 17 bases in between. DNA of the CDR3: TGCAGTGCTAGCGTATTCTGGGGGGCCGACTATGGCTACACCTTC. Protein product: CSASVFWGADYGYTF.

This chain uses TRBV11-3 with TRBJ1-2, with TRBD1 matching 7 bases. The ends lost 1 base at V and 2 bases at J; junction bases unmatched: 10. CDR1 and CDR2 from the germline V gene are SGHNT and YENEEA. This CDR3 spans 17 amino acids. CDR3: CASSLGPTGTANYGYTF. The CDR3 nucleotides are TGTGCCAGCAGCTTAGGCCCGACCGGGACAGCCAACTATGGCTACACCTTC.

In this sample, this clonotype turned up a few times. The chain has TRBV20-1 and TRBJ1-4; weak D call: TRBD1 (5 bases). The germline CDR1 and CDR2 sequences are DFQATT and SNEGSKA (reference sequence). The germline V and J ends were trimmed by 6 bases and 4 bases, with 15 bases remaining between them. The CDR3 runs to 14 residues. CDR3: CSAYVGGSNEKLFF. CDR3 bases: TGCAGTGCGTACGTTGGGGGGAGTAATGAAAAACTGTTTTTT.

The sample holds many counts of this clonotype. The junction departs from the called germline gene at one end, perhaps through a read error. The chain has TRBV5-6 and TRBJ2-7; 7 bases map to TRBD1. CDR3 length: 14 amino acids. Per germline, CDR1 SGHDT and CDR2 YYEEEE. CDR3 DNA sequence: TGCGCCAGCAGCTTGGGGACAGACTCATACGAGCAGTACTTC. Encoded protein: CASSLGTDSYEQYF.

This clonotype has at least ten counts. The chain has TRBV30 and TRBJ2-2, with TRBD2 as a possible D gene (5 bases). The germline V gene encodes CDR1 GTSNPN and CDR2 SVGIG (reference sequence). Trimming left V 4 bases short and J 3 bases short, with 12 bases between. CDR3 length: 14 amino acids. CDR3 DNA sequence: TGTGCCTGGAAGTCGGGATGGGACACCGGGGAGCTGTTTTTT. It encodes CAWKSGWDTGELFF.

This clonotype was counted between two and nine times. The chain employs TRBV20-1 and TRBJ2-4, with 8 bases lining up with TRBD2. This CDR3 has 14 amino acids. The V gene's germline CDR1 is DFQATT and CDR2 SNEGSKA (reference sequence). V shed 6 bases and J 3 bases; nucleotides not matched to a gene: 7. This chain's CDR3 is CSAPRRGGKNIQYF. For the CDR3, the DNA is TGCAGTGCACCGAGACGGGGGGGCAAAAACATTCAGTACTTC.

The chain uses TRBV6-4 and TRBJ2-1; 7 positions match TRBD2. The CDR3 has 14 residues. Trimming at V came to 0 bases and at J to 6 bases, leaving 2 bases not matched to a gene. CDR1 MRHNA and CDR2 SNTAGT come from the germline V gene. DNA for the CDR3: TGTGCCAGCAGTGACTCAGCGGGGAGCAATGAGCAGTTCTTC. Translating gives CASSDSAGSNEQFF.

This clonotype turned up a few times. The V and J genes are TRBV5-1 and TRBJ2-3, with TRBD1 identical over 11 bases. CDR3 length: 16 amino acids. Germline-derived CDR1 and CDR2 are SGHRS and YFSETQ. With V trimmed by 4 bases and J by 5 bases, 9 bases remained unmatched. The CDR3 DNA reads as TGCGCCAGCAGCCGTCTACCGGGACAGGGGGAAGATACGCAGTATTTT. Its protein is CASSRLPGQGEDTQYF.

This clonotype was found many times. Here the CDR3 DNA reads TGCGCCAGCAGCTTGGGTCTCGCGACGGCCCCTATGAACACTGAAGCTTTCTTT. It specifies CASSLGLATAPMNTEAFF. The chain links TRBV5-1 to TRBJ1-1; the D is unclear. CDR3 length: 18 amino acids. V was clipped by 0 bases and J by 0 bases, with 18 bases between them. Germline V gene lookup returns CDR1 SGHRS and CDR2 YFSETQ.

This clonotype was observed at least ten times. The J gene is TRBJ1-5, the V gene TRBV12-5, with D possibly being TRBD1 (5 bases). The CDR3 totals 17 residues. V was trimmed by 0 bases and J by 4 bases, leaving 16 bases between them. The germline V gene has CDR1 LGHNT and CDR2 FRNRAP. Here the CDR3 DNA reads TGTGCTAGTGGTTTGGTACTCGGGGGACCGGAGAATCAGCCCCAGCATTTT. Encoded protein: CASGLVLGGPENQPQHF.

This clonotype was counted at least ten times. This CDR3 is CATSELTVGTARGTTDTQYF. CDR3 DNA sequence: TGTGCCACCAGTGAATTAACGGTGGGGACCGCGAGGGGAACCACAGATACGCAGTATTTT. The chain has TRBV24-1 and TRBJ2-3; D tentatively fits TRBD1 or TRBD2 (5 bases each). V lost 4 bases, J lost 2 bases, and 27 bases lay in between. This CDR3 has 20 residues. Germline CDR1 and CDR2: KGHDR and SFDVKD.

CDR3 sequence (DNA): TGTGCCAGCAGACCGGGGGGTAGGGGCCCGGTTGAAAAACTGTTTTTT. This sequence encodes CASRPGGRGPVEKLFF. This rearrangement joins TRBV28 to TRBJ1-4; D possibly corresponds to TRBD1 (5 bases). Trimming removed 6 bases from V and 7 bases from J, with 21 bases in between. Germline V lookup: CDR1 MDHEN, CDR2 SYDVKM. The CDR3 is 16 residues long.

This clonotype was counted at least ten times. The rearrangement joins TRBV20-1 to TRBJ2-1, with 7 bases fitting TRBD2. The length of the CDR3 is 15 residues. CDR1 and CDR2 from the germline V gene are DFQATT and SNEGSKA (reference sequence). V lost 3 bases and J lost 5; bases outside the gene matches: 10. CDR3: CSASDTGGGDNEQFF. DNA for the CDR3: TGCAGTGCTAGTGATACGGGAGGAGGGGACAATGAGCAGTTCTTC.

This clonotype was seen many times. The chain has TRBV5-1 and TRBJ1-1; a possible D gene is TRBD1 (5 bases). CDR1 and CDR2 (germline): SGHRS, YFSETQ. This CDR3 contains 16 residues. The V end was cut by 3 bases, the J end by 1 base, with 16 bases between. The CDR3 DNA reads as TGCGCCAGCAGCTATTCCCGGGACGGGAAGAACACTGAAGCTTTCTTT. It translates to CASSYSRDGKNTEAFF.